These 18 T cell receptor beta chains share one sample of origin, sequenced in a study of T-cell reconstitution after alpha-beta-depleted transplantation in children. Unique molecular identifiers were used to barcode this TCRbeta library. TCRdb passed the PCR reads through MiXCR, listing each CDR3 protein once. The table shows approximately 400,000 distinct CDR3 sequences, with around 9.9% occurring only once. Sample: PBMCs from the stem cell graft donor, taken from the stem cell graft. The receptors shown here come from a human donor who donated a stem cell graft to a child with acute myeloid leukemia.

This sequence joins TRBV5-1 and TRBJ2-5; perhaps TRBD1 as D (5 bases). CDR1 and CDR2 from the germline V gene are SGHRS and YFSETQ. V lost 2 bases, J lost 2 bases, and 10 bases lay in between. There are 14 residues in the CDR3. The CDR3 reads CASSLGHIQETQYF. The CDR3, as DNA: TGCGCCAGCAGCTTAGGACACATACAAGAGACCCAGTACTTC.

This clonotype was picked up a small number of times. The chain employs TRBV9 and TRBJ2-5; maybe TRBD1 (7 bases). This CDR3 region has 15 residues. V was trimmed by 0 bases and J by 4 bases, leaving 13 bases between them. Germline V gene sequence: CDR1 SGDLS, CDR2 YYNGEE. CDR3 sequence reads: CASSVDRGGRETQYF. For the CDR3, the DNA is TGTGCCAGCAGCGTAGACAGGGGAGGTCGAGAGACCCAGTACTTC.

In regard to this clonotype: This sequence may be a read error, since a much larger clone differs from it by one base. This chain joins TRBV10-2 and TRBJ2-1, with TRBD2 matching over 8 bases. From germline, CDR1 is WSHSY and CDR2 SAAADI. V lost 5 bases to trimming and J lost 8 bases; unmatched junction nucleotides: 5. The CDR3 runs 13 residues. CDR3 in DNA: TGCGCCAGCAGTCCTCTAGCGGGCTATGAGCAGTTCTTC. Protein product: CASSPLAGYEQFF.

This clonotype was observed a handful of times. The chain joins TRBV5-1 to TRBJ1-1; D unresolved. The CDR3 loop spans 15 amino acids. The ends were cut back, 0 bases at V and 4 bases at J, with 13 bases in the middle. Germline CDR1 reads SGHRS; CDR2 reads YFSETQ. This CDR3 is CASSLAQVTGTEAFF. CDR3 sequence (DNA): TGCGCCAGCAGCTTGGCGCAAGTTACGGGCACTGAAGCTTTCTTT.

J is TRBJ1-2 and V is TRBV25-1; no clear D. Germline V gene data show CDR1 as MGHDK and CDR2 as SYGVNS. The CDR3 is 12 residues long. Trimming shortened V by 8 bases and J by 1 base, and 8 bases separated the two germline ends. This chain's CDR3 is CASGGSNYGYTF. For the CDR3, the DNA is TGTGCCAGCGGAGGGAGTAACTATGGCTACACCTTC.

This clonotype was seen repeatedly, ten times or more. The gene calls are TRBV7-3 and TRBJ2-7; 11 nucleotides align to TRBD1. CDR3 length: 13 amino acids. The germline CDR1 and CDR2 sequences are SGHTA and FQGTGA. Trimming took 2 bases from V and 6 from J; bases not matched to a gene: 0. The CDR3 sequence: CASSLGTGGEQYF. In DNA form, the CDR3 reads TGTGCCAGCAGCTTAGGGACAGGGGGCGAGCAGTACTTC.

This clonotype was counted many times. CDR3 in amino acids: CASSLVQEYNEQFF. The CDR3 nucleotides are TGCGCCAGCAGCTTGGTACAGGAATACAATGAGCAGTTCTTC. The chain couples TRBV5-1 to TRBJ2-1, with D possibly being TRBD1 (5 bases). This CDR3 region has 14 residues. The V end lost 0 bases, the J end lost 4 bases, and 8 bases lay between the germline ends. Germline values: CDR1 SGHRS, CDR2 YFSETQ. Full variable domain (missing parts from reference TRBV5-1 and TRBJ2-1): KAGVTQTPRYLIKTRGQQVTLSCSPISGHRSVSWYQQTPGQGLQFLFEYFSETQRNKGNFPGRFSGRQFSNSRSEMNVSTLELGDSALYLCASSLVQEYNEQFFGPGTRLTVL.

This clonotype has a count of ten or more. The chain joins TRBV5-1 to TRBJ2-1, with 9 bases aligning to TRBD2. Trimming removed 2 bases from V and 6 bases from J; junction bases left unmatched: 9. This CDR3 has 16 amino acids. Germline V CDR1 and CDR2: SGHRS, YFSETQ. CDR3 bases: TGCGCCAGCAGCTTTATGGATTTAGCGGGAGTCAATGAGCAGTTCTTC. It translates to CASSFMDLAGVNEQFF.

The chain employs TRBV12-3 or TRBV12-4 and TRBJ2-1; D uncertain. The CDR3 sequence is 13 residues long. V shed 2 bases and J shed 8 bases, with 10 bases lying between them. The CDR3 here is CASSLYRLDEQFF. The DNA for the CDR3 is TGTGCCAGCAGTTTATATCGATTGGATGAGCAGTTCTTC.

As regards this clonotype: One end of the junction is discordant with germline, which a read error may explain. This chain links TRBV7-2 with TRBJ1-6, with TRBD1 matching over 8 bases. There are 17 residues in the CDR3. Germline V gene lookup returns CDR1 SGHTA and CDR2 FQGNSA. The CDR3: CAGSPGQGNSYNSPLHF. The CDR3 DNA reads as TGTGCCGGCAGCCCAGGACAGGGCAACTCCTATAATTCACCCCTCCACTTT.

On this clonotype itself: At one of its ends the junction is not consistent with the germline gene, which may arise from a read error. This chain uses TRBV25-1 with TRBJ1-2; D uncertain. The V gene's germline CDR1 is MGHDK and CDR2 SYGVNS. The CDR3 contains 13 residues. CDR3 bases: TGTGCCAGCAGTGAAACGGGAAACTATGGCTACCCCTTC. Translated: CASSETGNYGYPF.

The chain uses TRBV25-1 and TRBJ1-2; D may be TRBD1 (5 bases). This CDR3 is built from 17 residues. Germline values: CDR1 MGHDK, CDR2 SYGVNS. Trimming left V 3 bases short and J 0 bases short, with 17 bases between. Written as DNA, the CDR3 is TGTGCCAGCAGTGACCCCAGGGACCCAGCGACTAACTATGGCTACACCTTC. Translated, it gives CASSDPRDPATNYGYTF.

V is TRBV5-1 and J is TRBJ2-2; D uncertain. Looked up from germline, CDR1 is SGHRS and CDR2 is YFSETQ. Trimming took off 0 bases at V and 4 bases at J, with 10 bases between the two ends. This CDR3 contains 15 residues. Here the CDR3 reads CASSLEPGGTGELFF. The CDR3 DNA is TGCGCCAGCAGCTTGGAACCAGGTGGCACCGGGGAGCTGTTTTTT.

With respect to this clonotype: A single base separates this from a much larger clone, so it may be a read error. V and J are TRBV12-3 or TRBV12-4 and TRBJ1-3; D is perhaps TRBD1 (5 bases). The length of the CDR3 is 12 residues. The DNA of the CDR3 is TGTGCCAGCTGGGGAGGCCCGGACACCATGTATTTT. This encodes CASWGGPDTMYF.

DNA of the CDR3: TGCAGTGCTAGAAACTGGGCGACTAGCGGGGGCTACAATGAGCAGTTCTTC. Amino acid sequence: CSARNWATSGGYNEQFF. The chain has TRBV20-1 and TRBJ2-1, with 12 bases identical to TRBD2. Germline-derived CDR1 and CDR2 are DFQATT and SNEGSKA (reference sequence). V shed 2 bases and J 3 bases; nucleotides not matched to a gene: 8. The CDR3 length is 17 residues.

V and J are TRBV9 and TRBJ2-7; maybe TRBD2 (5 bases). V was cut by 3 bases and J by 0 bases, with 13 bases left in between. From germline, CDR1 is SGDLS and CDR2 YYNGEE. CDR3 length equals 15 residues. CDR3 sequence reads: CASSGGGGSSYEQYF. CDR3 nucleotide sequence: TGTGCCAGCAGCGGAGGTGGAGGCAGCTCCTACGAGCAGTACTTC.

This clonotype was seen a handful of times. The rearrangement uses TRBV18 and TRBJ2-1; D is ambiguous. The CDR3 is made up of 14 amino acids. Germline lookup yields CDR1 KGHSH and CDR2 LQKENI. The V end was cut by 1 base, the J end by 0 bases, with 4 bases between. DNA of the CDR3: TGTGCCAGCTCACCACAGGCCTCCTACAATGAGCAGTTCTTC. Translation gives CASSPQASYNEQFF. Full variable domain (outside the CDR3, taken from reference TRBV18 and TRBJ2-1): NAGVMQNPRHLVRRRGQEARLRCSPMKGHSHVYWYRQLPEEGLKFMVYLQKENIIDESGMPKERFSAEFPKEGPSILRIQQVVRGDSAAYFCASSPQASYNEQFFGPGTRLTVL.

CDR3 coding DNA: TGCGCCAGCAGCCAAGTGGGACTGTCGGGCGAGACCCAGTACTTC. Its protein is CASSQVGLSGETQYF. V is TRBV4-1 and J is TRBJ2-5, with a tentative D call TRBD2 (6 bases). In germline, CDR1 is MGHRA, CDR2 YSYEKL. The CDR3 spans 15 residues. Trimming removed 1 base at V and 5 bases at J, with 14 bases between.